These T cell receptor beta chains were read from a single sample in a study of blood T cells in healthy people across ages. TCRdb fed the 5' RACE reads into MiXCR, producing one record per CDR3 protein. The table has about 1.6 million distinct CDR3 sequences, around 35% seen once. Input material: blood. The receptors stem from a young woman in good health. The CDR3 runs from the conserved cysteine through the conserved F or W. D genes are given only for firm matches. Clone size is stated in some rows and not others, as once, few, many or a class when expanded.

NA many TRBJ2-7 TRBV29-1 CSVICEQYF TGCAGCGTTATCTGCGAGCAGTACTTC
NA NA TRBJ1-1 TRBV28 CASKAGQNTEAFF TGTGCCAGCAAGGCAGGCCAGAACACTGAAGCTTTCTTT
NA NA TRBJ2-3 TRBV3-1 CASSPGSWADTQYF TGTGCCAGCAGCCCAGGCTCATGGGCGGATACGCAGTATTTT
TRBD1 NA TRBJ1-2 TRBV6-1 CASQAETGTNYGYTF TGTGCCAGCCAAGCGGAGACAGGGACCAACTATGGATACACCTTC
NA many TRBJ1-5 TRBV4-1 CASSQVISGNQPQHF TGCGCCAGCAGCCAAGTGATCAGTGGCAATCAGCCCCAGCATTTT
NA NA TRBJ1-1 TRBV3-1 CACQTGNTEAFF TGTGCCTGTCAGACTGGGAACACTGAAGCTTTCTTT
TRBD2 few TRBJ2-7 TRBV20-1 CSAQGKREAPSEQYF TGCAGTGCTCAGGGGAAGCGGGAGGCCCCCTCCGAGCAGTACTTC
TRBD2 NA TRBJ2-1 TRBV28 CASSSPTSGRVYNEQFF TGTGCCAGCAGTTCCCCGACTAGCGGGAGGGTCTACAATGAGCAGTTCTTC
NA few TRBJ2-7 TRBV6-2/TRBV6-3 CASSYPGLSLEQYF TGTGCCAGCAGTTACCCCGGACTTAGCCTCGAGCAGTACTTC
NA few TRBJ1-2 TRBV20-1 CSARVQGGPNYGYTF TGCAGTGCTAGAGTCCAGGGAGGTCCCAACTATGGCTACACCTTC
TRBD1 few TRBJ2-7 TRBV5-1 CASSRAGTGNYEQYF TGCGCCAGCAGCAGAGCCGGGACAGGGAACTACGAGCAGTACTTC
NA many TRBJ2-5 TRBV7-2 CASSLVDRGQETQYF TGTGCCAGCAGCTTAGTTGATAGGGGGCAAGAGACCCAGTACTTC
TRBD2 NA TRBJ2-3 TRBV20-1 CSAPEYRGGRAALSADTQYF TGCAGTGCTCCGGAGTATCGCGGCGGGAGGGCCGCCTTGTCCGCAGATACGCAGTATTTT
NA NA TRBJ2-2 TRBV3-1 CASVRGFYTGELFF TGTGCCAGCGTTCGGGGATTCTACACCGGGGAGCTGTTTTTT
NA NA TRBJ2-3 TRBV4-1 CASSQVPGADTQYF TGCGCCAGCAGCCAAGTTCCGGGGGCAGATACGCAGTATTTT
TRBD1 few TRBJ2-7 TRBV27 CASSRKGGTEYEQYF TGTGCCAGCAGCAGAAAAGGGGGCACCGAATACGAGCAGTACTTC
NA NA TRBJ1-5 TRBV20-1 CSASLGQYSNQPQHF TGCAGTGCTAGCCTGGGACAATATAGCAATCAGCCCCAGCATTTT
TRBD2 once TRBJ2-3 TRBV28 CASGLLAGGRDTQYF TGTGCCAGTGGCTTGCTTGCGGGGGGCAGGGATACGCAGTATTTT
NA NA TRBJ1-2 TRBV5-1 CASSFGLGYGYTF TGCGCCAGCAGCTTTGGACTGGGGTATGGCTACACCTTC
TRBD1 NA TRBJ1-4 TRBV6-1 CASSNDRESIEKLFF TGTGCCAGCAGTAACGACAGGGAGAGTATTGAAAAACTGTTTTTT
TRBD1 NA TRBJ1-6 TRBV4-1 CASSPELAGGAFNPLHF TGCGCCAGCAGCCCAGAATTGGCAGGGGGCGCCTTCAATCCCCTCCACTTT
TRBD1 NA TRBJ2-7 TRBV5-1 CASSNSGTASYEQYF TGCGCCAGCAGTAATTCCGGGACAGCTTCCTACGAGCAGTACTTC
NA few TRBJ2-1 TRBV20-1 CSAREMPRTPIPNEQFF TGCAGTGCTAGAGAGATGCCCAGGACTCCTATACCCAATGAGCAGTTCTTC
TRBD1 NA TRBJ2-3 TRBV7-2 CASSSPFGDRGTDTQYF TGTGCCAGCAGCTCGCCGTTTGGGGACAGGGGCACAGATACGCAGTATTTT
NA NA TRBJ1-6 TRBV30 CAWGNSDNSPLHF TGTGCCTGGGGTAATTCCGATAATTCACCCCTCCACTTT
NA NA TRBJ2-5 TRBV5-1 CASSIDSEETQYF TGCGCCAGCAGCATAGACAGCGAGGAGACCCAGTACTTC
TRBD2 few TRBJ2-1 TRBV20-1 CSARDPSSTSAIYNEQFF TGCAGTGCTAGAGATCCCTCCAGTACTAGCGCGATCTACAATGAGCAGTTCTTC
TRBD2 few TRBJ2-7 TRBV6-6 CASSYPGLAGVPYEQYF TGTGCCAGCAGCTACCCGGGACTAGCGGGAGTCCCCTACGAGCAGTACTTC
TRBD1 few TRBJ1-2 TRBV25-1 CASSLTGKYYGYTF TGTGCCAGCAGCCTGACAGGGAAATACTATGGCTACACCTTC
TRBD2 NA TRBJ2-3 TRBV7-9 CASSLAHGGSGDTQYF TGTGCCAGCAGCTTAGCACATGGCGGGAGCGGAGATACGCAGTATTTT
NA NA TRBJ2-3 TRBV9 CASSPHGRGTDTQYF TGTGCCAGCAGCCCCCACGGGAGAGGCACAGATACGCAGTATTTT
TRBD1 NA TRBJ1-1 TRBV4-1 CASSRGTAKNTEAFF TGCGCCAGCAGCCGCGGGACAGCCAAGAACACTGAAGCTTTCTTT
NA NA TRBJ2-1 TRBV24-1 CATSGGVHNEQFF TGTGCCACCAGTGGAGGGGTTCACAATGAGCAGTTCTTC
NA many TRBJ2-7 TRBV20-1 CSAKNPQGNHEQYF TGCAGTGCTAAGAATCCACAGGGCAACCACGAGCAGTACTTC
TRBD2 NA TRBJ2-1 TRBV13 CASSQLAGEGSNEQFF TGTGCCAGCAGCCAACTAGCGGGAGAGGGTAGTAATGAGCAGTTCTTC
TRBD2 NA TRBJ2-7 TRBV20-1 CSAVPPGGRSYEQYF TGCAGTGCCGTACCACCGGGCGGGAGAAGTTACGAGCAGTACTTC
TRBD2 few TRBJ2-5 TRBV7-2 CASSASGTNQETQYF TGTGCCAGCAGCGCGAGCGGGACCAACCAAGAGACCCAGTACTTC
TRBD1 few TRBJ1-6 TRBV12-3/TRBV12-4 CASSSLQGHDLHF TGTGCCAGCAGCTCATTACAGGGGCATGACCTCCACTTT
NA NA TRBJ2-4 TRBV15 CATSVDIGGAQYF TGTGCCACCAGCGTAGACATTGGGGGGGCCCAGTACTTC
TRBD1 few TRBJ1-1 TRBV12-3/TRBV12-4 CASSKGQLNTEAFF TGTGCCAGCAGTAAGGGACAGTTGAACACTGAAGCTTTCTTT
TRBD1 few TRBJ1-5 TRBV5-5 CASSNRDRGENQPQHF TGTGCCAGCAGCAACCGGGACAGGGGGGAAAATCAGCCCCAGCATTTT
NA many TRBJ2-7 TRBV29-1 CSVEEGSRGHEQYF TGCAGCGTTGAAGAAGGTTCCAGGGGTCACGAGCAGTACTTC
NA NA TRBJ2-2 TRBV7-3 CASSLTSANTGELFF TGTGCCAGCAGCTTAACCAGCGCGAACACCGGGGAGCTGTTTTTT
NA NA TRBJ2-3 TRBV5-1 CASGTGTPADTQYF TGCGCCAGCGGGACCGGGACGCCGGCAGATACGCAGTATTTT
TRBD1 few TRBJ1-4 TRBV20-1 CSARDSGTGTSEKLFF TGCAGTGCTAGAGATTCCGGGACAGGGACGTCAGAAAAACTGTTTTTT
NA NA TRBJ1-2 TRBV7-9 CASSRQERTPGYTF TGTGCCAGCAGCCGCCAGGAGCGGACCCCCGGCTACACCTTC
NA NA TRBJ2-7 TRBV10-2 CASNELSRPYEQYF TGCGCCAGCAATGAGCTAAGCCGTCCCTACGAGCAGTACTTC
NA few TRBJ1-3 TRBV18 CASSPQDGADTIYF TGTGCCAGCTCACCACAGGACGGGGCGGACACCATATATTTT